This is a list of T cell receptor beta chains from one sample in a study of TIL therapy for anti-PD-1-resistant metastatic lung cancer. The method was immunoSEQ multiplex PCR; TCRdb's version includes in-frame clones alone and lacks a portion of them. The sample holds roughly 11,000 clones, about 80% seen once. The specimen was blood, collected at baseline. Receptors were obtained from a person aged 25-85 years with non-small cell lung cancer. CDR3s include the opening cysteine and the closing phenylalanine or tryptophan. Each record gives: D gene, clone size, J gene, V gene, CDR3 DNA, CDR3 protein. The D gene is left open where the match is weak. For some rows the clone size is stated as once, few or many, or as a class when expanded; others skip it.

NA | NA | TRBJ1-4 | TRBV30 | TGTGCCTGGAGTGTGACACGGACTAGACGGTCTAATGAAAAACTGTTTTTT | CAWSVTRTRRSNEKLFF
NA | NA | TRBJ2-7 | TRBV7-2 | TGTGCCAGCAGCTTAGTATGGGGGGCTTACGAGCAGTACTTC | CASSLVWGAYEQYF
TRBD1 | once | TRBJ1-4 | TRBV10-2 | TGCGCCAGCAGTGACTCGACAGGGGTGGCTGAAAAACTGTTTTTT | CASSDSTGVAEKLFF
NA | NA | TRBJ2-1 | TRBV10-2 | TGCGCCAGCAGGAATGTCGGGAGTTCCTACAATGAGCAGTTCTTC | CASRNVGSSYNEQFF
TRBD2 | NA | TRBJ2-1 | TRBV6-5 | TGTGCCAGCAGTTACTTAGCGGGCGCGGAGAACGAGCAGTTCTTC | CASSYLAGAENEQFF
TRBD2 | NA | TRBJ2-3 | TRBV11-1 | TGTGCCAGCAGCTTAATTCGAGCGGGAGGGCCGGATACGCAGTATTTT | CASSLIRAGGPDTQYF
TRBD2 | NA | TRBJ2-2 | TRBV4-3 | TGCGCCAGCACCCTGACTAGCGGGAGGGCCCATGACACCGGGGAGCTGTTTTTT | CASTLTSGRAHDTGELFF
NA | NA | TRBJ1-4 | TRBV30 | TGTGCCTGGAGATCGGATCGGCGAAAACTGTTTTTT | CAWRSDRRKLFF
NA | NA | TRBJ1-5 | TRBV19 | TGTGCCAGTAGTGTAGGGACATATTATAGCAATCAGCCCCAGCATTTT | CASSVGTYYSNQPQHF
TRBD1 | once | TRBJ2-1 | TRBV7-8 | TGTGCCAGCAGCTTTGCCGGGACAGGGGTATACAATGAGCAGTTCTTC | CASSFAGTGVYNEQFF
NA | NA | TRBJ2-2 | TRBV11-2 | TGTGCCAGCGGGGGCGGGACCCTGTTAACCGGGGAGCTGTTTTTT | CASGGGTLLTGELFF
NA | NA | TRBJ2-5 | TRBV2 | TGTGCCAGCAGTGAGCCTCTCCTTACAGGGTGGAAAGAGACCCAGTACTTC | CASSEPLLTGWKETQYF
TRBD1 | NA | TRBJ2-2 | TRBV30 | TGTGCCTGGAGGCCCTCGGGACAGGGGGACACCGGGGAGCTGTTTTTT | CAWRPSGQGDTGELFF
NA | few | TRBJ2-3 | TRBV29-1 | TGCAGCGTAAACAGGGAGGCAGATACGCAGTATTTT | CSVNREADTQYF
NA | NA | TRBJ1-4 | TRBV14 | TGTGCCAGCAGCCAAGATTATTACCAGGCGTCTAATGAAAAACTGTTTTTT | CASSQDYYQASNEKLFF
NA | NA | TRBJ2-7 | TRBV9 | TGTGCCAGCAGCCCCCCTCCCTATAGCGTTTCCCCCCACGAGCAGTACTTC | CASSPPPYSVSPHEQYF
NA | once | TRBJ1-5 | TRBV30 | TGTGCCTGGAGCCCGAGTGGGCAGCCCCAGCATTTT | CAWSPSGQPQHF
NA | NA | TRBJ2-3 | TRBV28 | TGTGCCAGCAGTTCCCCGGCCCTCACGGATACGCAGTATTTT | CASSSPALTDTQYF
NA | once | TRBJ1-4 | TRBV23-1 | TGCGCCAGCAGTCATGACAGCACGACTAATGAAAAACTGTTTTTT | CASSHDSTTNEKLFF
NA | NA | TRBJ2-2 | TRBV27 | TGTGCCAGCAGCGATCTCCAGCTACAGGGCCCCGGGGAGCTGTTTTTT | CASSDLQLQGPGELFF
NA | NA | TRBJ1-1 | TRBV7-9 | TGTGCCAGCAGCTATCCGGGGCAACTGAACACTGAAGCTTTCTTT | CASSYPGQLNTEAFF
NA | NA | TRBJ2-7 | TRBV10-3 | TGTGCCATCTCTATAGGGACGGCCCTTAACGAGCAGTACTTC | CAISIGTALNEQYF
NA | once | TRBJ1-4 | TRBV5-1 | TGCGCCAGCAAGTTAACAGTGTCAACTAATGAAAAACTGTTTTTT | CASKLTVSTNEKLFF
TRBD2 | NA | TRBJ2-1 | TRBV5-1 | TGCGCCAGCAGCCCGGAACTAGCGGGAGGGCGGAATGAGCAGTTCTTC | CASSPELAGGRNEQFF
TRBD2 | NA | TRBJ2-4 | TRBV7-2 | TGTGCCAGCAGCCCAAGCGGGACCGACAAAAACATTCAGTACTTC | CASSPSGTDKNIQYF
TRBD2 | NA | TRBJ2-3 | TRBV7-8 | TGTGCCAGCAGCGGACGACTAGCGGGAGGACTCACAGATACGCAGTATTTT | CASSGRLAGGLTDTQYF
NA | NA | TRBJ1-2 | TRBV4-3 | TGCGCCAGCAGCCAAGAAGAGGGGGGGAGGTACACCTTC | CASSQEEGGRYTF
TRBD2 | NA | TRBJ2-3 | TRBV10-3 | TGTGCCATCAGTAGACGGACTAGCGGGCCAGATACGCAGTATTTT | CAISRRTSGPDTQYF
TRBD1 | few | TRBJ2-1 | TRBV5-1 | TGCGCCAGCAGGGGGACAGGGGGCAATGAGCAGTTCTTC | CASRGTGGNEQFF
TRBD1 | NA | TRBJ2-1 | TRBV2 | TGTGCCAGCAGGGATCGACAGGGTTCCTACAATGAGCAGTTCTTC | CASRDRQGSYNEQFF
TRBD1 | NA | TRBJ1-4 | TRBV11-2 | TGTGCCAGCAGCTTTAGACTGGGACAGGGGGCTGGAAAACTGTTTTTT | CASSFRLGQGAGKLFF
TRBD1 | few | TRBJ1-5 | TRBV27 | TGTGCCAGCAGGGACAGGGGCCAGCCCCAGCATTTT | CASRDRGQPQHF
TRBD2 | once | TRBJ2-5 | TRBV4-1 | TGCGCCAGCAGCCAAGTCCGGGGACTAGCGGGAGAGACCCAGTACTTC | CASSQVRGLAGETQYF
TRBD2 | few | TRBJ2-7 | TRBV7-9 | TGTGCCGCAGGGTTTCCTAGCGGGAGGTGGTCCTACGAGCAGTACTTC | CAAGFPSGRWSYEQYF
TRBD1 | NA | TRBJ2-7 | TRBV11-3 | TGTGCCAGCAGCTTTTCCGGACAGGGTGTCTACGAGCAGTACTTC | CASSFSGQGVYEQYF
NA | NA | TRBJ2-3 | TRBV6-5 | TGTGCCAGCAGTTCAGGATTCACAGATACGCAGTATTTT | CASSSGFTDTQYF
NA | NA | TRBJ2-7 | TRBV7-9 | TGTGCCAGCAGTCACCATTCAAAGAGTGGGGCCTACGAGCAGTACTTC | CASSHHSKSGAYEQYF
NA | NA | TRBJ2-3 | TRBV4-3 | TGCGCCAGCAGCCAAGGGCTTCCTACCAATACGCAGTATTTT | CASSQGLPTNTQYF
NA | NA | TRBJ2-2 | TRBV4-1 | TGCGCCAGCAGCCAAGCCAGATACACCGGGGAGCTGTTTTTT | CASSQARYTGELFF
TRBD1 | NA | TRBJ1-2 | TRBV5-4 | TGTGCCAGCAGCTTGGACAGGGGCATCTATGGCTACACCTTC | CASSLDRGIYGYTF
TRBD1 | once | TRBJ1-5 | TRBV19 | TGTGCCAGTAGTAACCTTCCGGGACAGGGTCAACTGAATCAGCCCCAGCATTTT | CASSNLPGQGQLNQPQHF
TRBD1 | NA | TRBJ2-5 | TRBV19 | TGTGCCAGTAGTAGTAACCGAGACAGGGGGCGCGGAGAGACCCAGTACTTC | CASSSNRDRGRGETQYF
NA | NA | TRBJ1-1 | TRBV19 | TGTGCCAGCTGGGGGGATAGGGGAGCTTTCTTT | CASWGDRGAFF
TRBD1 | NA | TRBJ1-4 | TRBV7-8 | TGTGCCAGCAGCCCTCTCCGGACAGGGAATGAAAAACTGTTTTTT | CASSPLRTGNEKLFF
NA | NA | TRBJ1-5 | TRBV18 | TGTGCCAGCTCACCCGGGAGGGGCGGTCAGCCCCAGCATTTT | CASSPGRGGQPQHF
NA | few | TRBJ1-2 | TRBV5-1 | TGCGCCAGCAGCTTGAGCAGGCCCAATGGCTACACCTTC | CASSLSRPNGYTF
NA | few | TRBJ2-1 | TRBV19 | TGTGCCAGTAGTAACACGATCACCTGGATTGAGCAGTTCTTC | CASSNTITWIEQFF
NA | NA | TRBJ1-2 | TRBV21-1 | TGTGCCAGCAGCAACCTGACAGAAGAAAACCCTAACTATGGCTACACCTTC | CASSNLTEENPNYGYTF
TRBD2 | NA | TRBJ2-1 | TRBV27 | TGTGCCAGCAGTAGCCAACTAGCGGGATCCTACAATGAGCAGTTCTTC | CASSSQLAGSYNEQFF
TRBD1 | NA | TRBJ2-1 | TRBV9 | TGTGCCAGCAGCCCCAGACAGGGCGCCCGCAGGAGGTATGAGCAGTTCTTC | CASSPRQGARRRYEQFF
NA | NA | TRBJ2-3 | TRBV6-5 | TGTGCCAGCAGTTCACTACAACTCACAGATACGCAGTATTTT | CASSSLQLTDTQYF
TRBD2 | NA | TRBJ2-7 | TRBV5-1 | TGCGCCAGCAGCTTGCAACGACTAGCGGGACTCCACTACGAGCAGTACTTC | CASSLQRLAGLHYEQYF
NA | once | TRBJ2-7 | TRBV5-1 | TGCGCCAGCAGCCGGGACGCAAGGAGCTCCTACGAGCAGTACTTC | CASSRDARSSYEQYF